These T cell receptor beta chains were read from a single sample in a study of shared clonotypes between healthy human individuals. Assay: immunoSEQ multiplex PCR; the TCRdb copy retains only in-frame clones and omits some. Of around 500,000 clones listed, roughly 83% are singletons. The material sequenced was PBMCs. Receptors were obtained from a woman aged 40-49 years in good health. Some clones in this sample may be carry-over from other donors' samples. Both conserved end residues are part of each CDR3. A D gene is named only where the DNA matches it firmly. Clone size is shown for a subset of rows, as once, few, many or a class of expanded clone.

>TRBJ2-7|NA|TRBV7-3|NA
TGTGCCCTTCTCGGGCCTGACTCCTACGAGCAGTACTTC
CALLGPDSYEQYF
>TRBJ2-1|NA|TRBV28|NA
TGTGCCAGCAGCGGGGGATTTTACAATGAGCAGTTCTTC
CASSGGFYNEQFF
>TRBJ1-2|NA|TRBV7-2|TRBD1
TGTGCCAGCAGCTTAAGCCAGGGGGCCAACTATGGCTACACCTTC
CASSLSQGANYGYTF
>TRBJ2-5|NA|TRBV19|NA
TGTGCCAGTAGTGTCGTCGGAAGAAGAGAGACCCAGTACTTC
CASSVVGRRETQYF
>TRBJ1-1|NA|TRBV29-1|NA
TGCAGCGGCCTTGAGGGAACAGGGCCGGAGAACACTGAAGCTTTCTTT
CSGLEGTGPENTEAFF
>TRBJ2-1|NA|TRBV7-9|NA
TGTGCCACAAGCCCACGGGGTTTTGAGCAGTTCTTC
CATSPRGFEQFF
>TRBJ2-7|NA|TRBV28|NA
TGTGCCAGCAGTATACGAGGGTTACTAGCTAGCGAGCAGTACTTC
CASSIRGLLASEQYF
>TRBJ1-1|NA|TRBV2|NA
TGTGCCAGCAGTGATGGGCGTGCCATCATGAACACTGAAGCTTTCTTT
CASSDGRAIMNTEAFF
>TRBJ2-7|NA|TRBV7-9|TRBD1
TGTGCCAGCAGCCCAACAGGGGGCGGTTTCGAGCAGTACTTC
CASSPTGGGFEQYF
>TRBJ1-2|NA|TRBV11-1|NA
TGTGCCAGCAGCGAACAGGTTAACTATGGCTACACCTTC
CASSEQVNYGYTF
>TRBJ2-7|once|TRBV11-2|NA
TGTGCCAGCAGCCCGTTAAGTGGCCCCTGGGGTGCAGACAGCTACGAGCAGCACTTC
CASSPLSGPWGADSYEQHF
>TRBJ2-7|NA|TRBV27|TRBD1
TGTGCCAGCAGTTTCGACAGGGACTCCTACGAGCAGTACTTC
CASSFDRDSYEQYF
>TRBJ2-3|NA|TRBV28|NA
TGTGCCAAGGGTCGAGGGTTGACAGATACGCAGTATTTT
CAKGRGLTDTQYF
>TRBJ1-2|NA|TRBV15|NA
TGTGCCACCAGCAGAGGCGGGGACGGCTATGGCTACACCTTC
CATSRGGDGYGYTF
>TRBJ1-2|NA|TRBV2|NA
TGTGCCAGCAGTACGGACTATGGCTACACCTTC
CASSTDYGYTF
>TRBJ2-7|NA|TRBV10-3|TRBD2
TGTGCCATCAGTGTTTCCGGGGGGGGCGCGGACGAGCAGTACTTC
CAISVSGGGADEQYF
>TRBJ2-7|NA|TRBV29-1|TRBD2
TGCAGCGTTGCGCCGGGACTAGCGGGAGACGAGCAGTACTTC
CSVAPGLAGDEQYF
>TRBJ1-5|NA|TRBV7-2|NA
TGTGCCAGCAGCTTAACGACAGGAGTCAATCAGCCCCAGCATTTT
CASSLTTGVNQPQHF
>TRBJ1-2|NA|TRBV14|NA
TGTGCCAGCAGCCAAGTAGCCCGCTATGGCTACACCTTC
CASSQVARYGYTF
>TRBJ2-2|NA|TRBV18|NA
TGTGCCAGCTCACCACGGGGGGCCGCGGGCACCGGGGAGCTGTTTTTT
CASSPRGAAGTGELFF
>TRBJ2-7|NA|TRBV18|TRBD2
TGTGCCAGCTCAGCAATGGTTAGCGGGAGGGCCTCCTACGAGCAGTACTTC
CASSAMVSGRASYEQYF
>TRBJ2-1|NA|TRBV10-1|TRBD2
TGCGCCAGCAGTGAGTTAGCGGGAGGGGACAATGAGCAGTTCTTC
CASSELAGGDNEQFF
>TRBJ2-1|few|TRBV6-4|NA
TGTGCCAGCAGTGAAACCCGTGACCCGCCCCAGAAGCAGTTCTTC
CASSETRDPPQKQFF
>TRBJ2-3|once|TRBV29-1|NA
TGCAGCGTTGTTTCCGGTACGCTTGGTCAAGATACGCAGTATTTT
CSVVSGTLGQDTQYF
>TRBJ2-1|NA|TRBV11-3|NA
TGTGCCAGCAGCTTAAATAGGCAGGGAGAGCAGTTCTTC
CASSLNRQGEQFF
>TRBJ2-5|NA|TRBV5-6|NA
TGTGCCAGCAGCTTGGGACACCCGTGGGGGACCCAGTACTTC
CASSLGHPWGTQYF
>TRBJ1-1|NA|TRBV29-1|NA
TGCAGCGTACGACAGATGAACACTGAAGCTTTCTTT
CSVRQMNTEAFF
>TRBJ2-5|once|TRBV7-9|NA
TGTGCCAGCAGCTTAGTCGGGAGTGGAAAAGAGACCCAGTACTTC
CASSLVGSGKETQYF
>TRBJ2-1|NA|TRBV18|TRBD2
TGTGCCAGCTCACCCCAAAGAGCGGGAAGTGGAAATGAGCAGTTCTTC
CASSPQRAGSGNEQFF
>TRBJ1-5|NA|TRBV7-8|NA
TGTGCCAGCAGCCCCACGTGGGGAGGCGATAGCAATCAGCCCCAGCATTTT
CASSPTWGGDSNQPQHF
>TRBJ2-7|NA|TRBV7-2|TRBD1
TGTGCCAGCAGCCTAATTAACAGGGGCGAGCAGTACTTC
CASSLINRGEQYF
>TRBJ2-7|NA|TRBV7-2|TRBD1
TGTGCCAGCAGCTTAGCAACCGGGACAGTCTACGAGCAGTACTTC
CASSLATGTVYEQYF
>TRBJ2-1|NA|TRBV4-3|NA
TGCGCCAGCAGCCAAGATGGACGCCGAGGGGAGCAGTTCTTC
CASSQDGRRGEQFF
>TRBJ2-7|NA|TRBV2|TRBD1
TGTGCCGGGGGACAGGGATCCTACGAGCAGTACTTC
CAGGQGSYEQYF
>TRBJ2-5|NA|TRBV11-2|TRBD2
TGTGCCAGCAGCGCCCCGCGCGGGGGGGTGGCAGAGACCCAGTACTTC
CASSAPRGGVAETQYF
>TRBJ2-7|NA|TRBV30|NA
TGTGCCTGGAGTGTCTCCAGCTTCGGCGAGCAGTACTTC
CAWSVSSFGEQYF
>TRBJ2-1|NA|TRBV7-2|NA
TGTGCCAGCAGTCCACCAGCGGGCCTCAGCCTCAATGAGCAGTTCTTC
CASSPPAGLSLNEQFF
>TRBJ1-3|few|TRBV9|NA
TGTGCCAGCAGCGAACTGATAGGAAACACCATATATTTT
CASSELIGNTIYF
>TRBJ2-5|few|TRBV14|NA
TGTGCCAGCAGCCAAGTGTCTGGCCAAGAGACCCAGTACTTC
CASSQVSGQETQYF
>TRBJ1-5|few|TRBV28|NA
TGTGCCAGCAGTTTATTGGGTTGGGGAGAGCCCCAGCATTTT
CASSLLGWGEPQHF
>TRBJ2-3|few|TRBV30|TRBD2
TGTGCCTGGAGGGAAACTGGACTAGCACATAGGGCAGATACGCAGTATTTT
CAWRETGLAHRADTQYF
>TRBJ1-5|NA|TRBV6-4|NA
TGTGCCACCTTAAGACAGGTTAGCAATCAGCCCCAGCATTTT
CATLRQVSNQPQHF
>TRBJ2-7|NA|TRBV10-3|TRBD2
TGTGCCATCAGGGGGACTAGCGGGAGACTCGAGCAGTACTTC
CAIRGTSGRLEQYF
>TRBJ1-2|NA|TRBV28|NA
TGTGCCAGCAGTTTCACCAGCTATGGCTACACCTTC
CASSFTSYGYTF
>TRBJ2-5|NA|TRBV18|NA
TGTGCCAGCTCACCCAGAGGGGGAGAGGAGCAGTACTTC
CASSPRGGEEQYF
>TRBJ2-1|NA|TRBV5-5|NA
TGTGCCAGCAGCCGGTCTGTGACTAGTCTGTTTGATGAGCAGTTCTTC
CASSRSVTSLFDEQFF
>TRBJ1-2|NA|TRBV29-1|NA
TGCAGCGTGGACGGGTATGGCTACACCTTC
CSVDGYGYTF
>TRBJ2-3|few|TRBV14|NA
TGTGCCAGCAGCCGCGGTTTCGGGGTGGGCACAGATACGCAGTATTTT
CASSRGFGVGTDTQYF
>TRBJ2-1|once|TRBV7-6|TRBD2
TGTGCCAGCAGCTCTACTAGCGTTGGGGAGCAGTTCTTC
CASSSTSVGEQFF
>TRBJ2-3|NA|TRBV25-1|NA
TGTGCCAGCAGTCCCCCGGGGAAAGTGGTATTTGATACGCAGTATTTT
CASSPPGKVVFDTQYF
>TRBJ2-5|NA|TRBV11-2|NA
TGTGCCAGCAGCTTAGTATCCGAGACCCAGTACTTC
CASSLVSETQYF
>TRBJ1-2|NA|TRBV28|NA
TGTGCCAGCAGTTTGGGTGACTATGGCTACACCTTC
CASSLGDYGYTF
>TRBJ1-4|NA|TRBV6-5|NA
TGTGCCAGCAGTTACTCACGGGGAACTAATGAAAAACTGTTTTTT
CASSYSRGTNEKLFF
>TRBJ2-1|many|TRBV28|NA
TGTGCCAGCACAGGGTTCGCAGTGAGTGAGCAGTTCTTC
CASTGFAVSEQFF